This T cell receptor beta chain was identified in a study of technical replicates of blood from four donors. The J segment lost 6 bases and the V segment lost 6 bases, leaving 9 bases of the junction unmatched. The length of the CDR3 is 14 residues. In germline, CDR1 is LNHDA, CDR2 SQIVND (reference sequence). Sequencing was performed with immunoSEQ multiplex PCR; in TCRdb, only in-frame clones are kept and a portion is missing. Of approximately 52,000 clones in the sample, about 86% were seen once. This sequence joins TRBV19 and TRBJ2-5; 8 nucleotides agree with TRBD2. The receptor's source is a human donor in good health. Some clones in this sample may be carry-over from other donors' samples. Specimen: PBMCs. This chain's CDR3 is CASSSSGDLQTQYF. DNA of the CDR3: TGTGCCAGTAGCAGTAGCGGGGACCTACAGACCCAGTACTTC.